The 21 T cell receptor beta chains given below trace back to one sample, sequenced in a study of T cells in women clearing cervical HPV infection. The assay was immunoSEQ multiplex PCR, and TCRdb's table has in-frame clones only and misses some. This sample's table reports more than 45,000 clones. The sample comprised blood buffy coat. These receptor sequences come from a woman between 18 and 70 years old with a cervical HPV16 infection that either progressed to CIN3+ or cleared (not recorded which).

About this clone itself: The read gets to within 3 residues of the CDR3 end, and the germline J gene fills in the rest. V gene TRBV20-1 combines with J gene TRBJ2-7, with 12 bases identical to TRBD2. V shed 6 bases and J 1 base; nucleotides not matched to a gene: 4. The V gene's germline CDR1 is DFQATT and CDR2 SNEGSKA (reference sequence). This CDR3 has 14 residues. CDR3 sequence: CSARLAGDSYEQYF. CDR3 DNA, as far as it was read: TGCAGTGCCCGACTAGCGGGAGATTCCTACGAG.

On this clone: The read finishes 3 residues shy of the CDR3 end, and the germline J gene is used to complete it. The rearrangement uses TRBV7-2 and TRBJ1-2; no definite D call. This CDR3 spans 15 amino acids. The germline V gene encodes CDR1 SGHTA and CDR2 FQGNSA. V was cut by 2 bases and J by 7 bases, with 17 bases left in between. The CDR3 is CASSLISSARSGYTF. CDR3 bases read: TGTGCCAGCAGCTTAATCTCGTCGGCCAGGAGTGGC.

Regarding this clone: The observed sequence ends 3 residues before the CDR3 terminus, with the missing tail filled in from the germline J gene. The rearrangement joins TRBV11-2 to TRBJ2-7; D gene unclear. Trimming pared 2 bases from V and 0 bases from J, leaving 5 bases between. There are 13 residues in the CDR3. Per germline, CDR1 SGHAT and CDR2 FQNNGV. CDR3 sequence: CASSLTDSYEQYF. The part of the CDR3 DNA that was read is TGTGCCAGCAGCTTAACAGACTCCTACGAG.

The part of the CDR3 DNA that was read is TGCAGCGTTGTTGGCCCTAGCGGCCGTTCCTACGAG. It is translated as CSVVGPSGRSYE. The CDR3 in full is CSVVGPSGRSYEQYF. The V gene is TRBV29-1, the J gene TRBJ2-7; TRBD2 matches at 7 bases. The read ends 3 residues early relative to the CDR3; the germline J gene fills the gap. The CDR3 contains 15 residues. Germline V gene data show CDR1 as SQVTM and CDR2 as ANQGSEA. V shed 4 bases and J 1 base; nucleotides not matched to a gene: 10.

Turning to this clone: One end of the junction does not line up with germline, which may come from a read error. Read data end 3 residues before the CDR3 end; the end is taken from the germline J gene. This chain links TRBV4-2 with TRBJ2-7; D unclear. Per the germline V gene, CDR1 is LGHNA and CDR2 is YNFKEQ. CDR3 size: 14 residues. CDR3 DNA (partial): TGCGCCAGCAGCCAAGATCCCAGGAGTAGCGAG. Translating gives CASSQDPRSSE. The entire CDR3 sequence reads CASSQDPRSSEQYF.

About this clone: Sequencing ends 3 residues short of the CDR3 end; the germline J gene provides the rest. The gene calls are TRBV20-1 and TRBJ1-1, with a weak D call TRBD1 (6 bases). This CDR3 is built from 16 residues. The V end was cut by 5 bases, the J end by 0 bases, with 19 bases between. Per the germline V gene, CDR1 is DFQATT and CDR2 is SNEGSKA (reference sequence). CDR3 DNA (partial): TGCAGTGCTGTCCACAGGGCGCCTCGGTTGAACACTGAA. The encoded protein is CSAVHRAPRLNTE. The entire CDR3 sequence reads CSAVHRAPRLNTEAFF.

CDR3 DNA, as far as it was read: TGTGCCAGCAGTCCCCGGACAGGGGTATTAGGTGGC. This translates into CASSPRTGVLGG. The full CDR3 reads CASSPRTGVLGGYTF. The V gene is TRBV12-3 or TRBV12-4, the J gene TRBJ1-2, with 9 bases identical to TRBD1. The sequence runs out 3 residues before the end of the CDR3; the remainder is reconstructed from the germline J gene. The CDR3 is made up of 15 amino acids. V lost 5 bases and J lost 7; bases outside the gene matches: 11.

The sequenced part of the CDR3 DNA is TGTGCCAGCAGCTCCCCAGGTGTGGCAGGGAGGAAGGGC. It yields the protein CASSSPGVAGRKG. The whole CDR3 protein is CASSSPGVAGRKGYTF. The genes are TRBV7-8 and TRBJ1-2; D may be TRBD1 (5 bases). The read finishes 3 residues shy of the CDR3 end, and the germline J gene is used to complete it. The germline gives CDR1 SGHVS, CDR2 FQNEAQ. The CDR3 runs to 16 residues.

A note on this clone: The read terminates 3 residues before the CDR3 end, so the remaining end is supplied by the germline J gene. This chain joins TRBV18 and TRBJ1-2; no reliable D call. This CDR3 spans 15 amino acids. Germline CDR1 and CDR2: KGHSH and LQKENI. Trimming left V 2 bases short and J 0 bases short, with 10 bases between. The sequenced part of the CDR3 DNA is TGTGCCAGCTCACCAGAGACACAAGCTAACTATGGC. This codes for CASSPETQANYG. The full CDR3 protein is CASSPETQANYGYTF.

Notes on this clone: The read terminates 3 residues ahead of where the CDR3 ends, so the germline J gene completes it. J is TRBJ1-4 and V is TRBV30; D remains unclear. CDR3 length: 11 amino acids. Germline CDR1 reads GTSNPN; CDR2 reads SVGIG (reference sequence). V was trimmed by 3 bases and J by 8 bases, leaving 7 bases between them. This chain's CDR3 is CAWRSGEKLFF. The sequenced part of the CDR3 DNA is TGTGCCTGGAGGTCAGGCGAAAAA.

With respect to this clone: The read terminates 3 residues before the CDR3 end, so the remaining end is supplied by the germline J gene. The rearrangement uses TRBV5-6 and TRBJ1-6; unclear D gene. CDR3 length: 14 residues. The V end lost 0 bases, the J end lost 8 bases, and 9 bases lay between the germline ends. Germline assignment: CDR1 SGHDT and CDR2 YYEEEE. The CDR3 DNA, read in part, is TGTGCCAGCAGCTTGGGCCGGCGGGATTCACCC. It encodes CASSLGRRDSP. The entire CDR3 is CASSLGRRDSPLHF.

Of note for this clone: The read halts 3 residues ahead of the CDR3 end, with the missing end drawn from the germline J gene. This chain connects TRBV7-2 to TRBJ1-1; perhaps TRBD1 as D (6 bases). Germline assignment: CDR1 SGHTA and CDR2 FQGNSA. Between the trimmed V and J ends, which lost 2 bases and 2 bases, there was a span of 9 bases. The CDR3 contains 14 residues. CDR3 in amino acids: CASSLPGQNTEAFF. Partial CDR3 DNA: TGTGCCAGCAGCTTACCGGGACAAAACACTGAA. Supplemented by reference TRBV7-2 and TRBJ1-1, the full variable domain reads GAGVSQSPSNKVTEKGKDVELRCDPISGHTALYWYRQSLGQGLEFLIYFQGNSAPDKSGLPSDRFSAERTGGSVSTLTIQRTQQEDSAVYLCASSLPGQNTEAFFGQGTRLTVV.

About this clone itself: The sequenced fragment ends 3 residues before the CDR3 boundary, so the rest is inferred from the germline J gene. V usage is TRBV18 and J usage is TRBJ2-7; TRBD1 matches 12 bases. CDR1 and CDR2 from the germline V gene are KGHSH and LQKENI. The CDR3 contains 16 residues. The J segment lost 6 bases and the V segment lost 1 base, leaving 7 bases of the junction unmatched. The DNA read from the CDR3 is TGTGCCAGCTCACCACTACCCGGGACAGGGGGCGGCGAG. It is translated as CASSPLPGTGGGE. The entire CDR3 reads CASSPLPGTGGGEQYF.

Concerning this clone: With the read ending 3 residues before the CDR3 end, the germline J gene is used to fill in that end. The chain is built from TRBV10-3 and TRBJ2-2; D ambiguous. The CDR3 sequence is 13 residues long. In germline, CDR1 is ENHRY, CDR2 SYGVKD. V lost 6 bases and J lost 4, with 9 bases in between. The CDR3 loop reads CAIRQAITGELFF. The covered CDR3 bases are TGTGCCATCAGGCAGGCCATCACCGGGGAG.

Partial CDR3 DNA: TGCAGTGCTAGACCCCAGGACAGGGGTCATCAGCCC. Protein product: CSARPQDRGHQP. The whole CDR3 is CSARPQDRGHQPQHF. The chain carries TRBV20-1 and TRBJ1-5, with 9 bases matching TRBD1. The read terminates 3 residues ahead of where the CDR3 ends, so the germline J gene completes it. With V trimmed by 2 bases and J by 5 bases, 7 bases remained unmatched. From germline, CDR1 is DFQATT and CDR2 SNEGSKA (reference sequence). The CDR3 loop spans 15 amino acids.

Of note for this clone: The DNA is left out, because the CDR3 cannot be placed on it with certainty; the CDR3 is given as TCRdb lists it. The rearrangement links TRBV28 to TRBJ2-5; the DNA was not compared with TRBD1, the D call given in the table. Germline V CDR1 and CDR2: MDHEN, SYDVKM. The CDR3 is 14 amino acids in total, end residues counted. Here the CDR3 reads CASSSSPVQETQYF.

With respect to this clone: Read data end 3 residues before the CDR3 end; the end is taken from the germline J gene. The genes are TRBV19 and TRBJ2-3; TRBD2 aligns across 9 bases. V trimming: 7 bases; J trimming: 6 bases; junction bases outside the gene matches: 11. The CDR3 covers 15 residues. Germline V gene sequence: CDR1 LNHDA, CDR2 SQIVND (reference sequence). The CDR3 reads CASKALRGGLDTQYF. CDR3 DNA (partial): TGTGCCAGTAAGGCCCTGCGGGGGGGCTTGGATACG.

Points on this clone: With the read ending 3 residues before the CDR3 end, the germline J gene is used to fill in that end. The genes are TRBV28 and TRBJ1-3; D remains unclear. Looked up from germline, CDR1 is MDHEN and CDR2 is SYDVKM. This CDR3 is 15 amino acids long. Trimming shortened V by 6 bases and J by 7 bases, and 19 bases separated the two germline ends. CDR3 region: CASRRPEKTMNTIYF. Incomplete CDR3 DNA: TGTGCCAGCAGGCGCCCGGAGAAGACAATGAACACC. Filled out from reference TRBV28 and TRBJ1-3, the complete variable domain reads DVKVTQSSRYLVKRTGEKVFLECVQDMDHENMFWYRQDPGLGLRLIYFSYDVKMKEKGDIPEGYSVSREKKERFSLILESASTNQTSMYLCASRRPEKTMNTIYFGEGSWLTVV.

Comment on this clone: The CDR3 is cut off 3 residues early in the read; its end comes from the germline J gene. The chain joins TRBV4-2 to TRBJ1-1; D is perhaps TRBD1 (5 bases). The CDR3 sequence is 14 residues long. Germline CDR1 and CDR2: LGHNA and YNFKEQ. Trimming took 1 base from V and 0 from J, leaving 6 bases between them. CDR3 protein: CASSQARVNTEAFF. CDR3 DNA (partial): TGTGCCAGCAGCCAAGCCAGGGTGAACACTGAA.

On this clone itself: The read falls 3 residues short of the CDR3 end, and the missing part is taken from the germline J gene. The chain employs TRBV5-1 and TRBJ1-1, with 8 bases fitting TRBD1. CDR3 length: 15 amino acids. Unmatched junction bases numbered 3, after V lost 2 bases and J lost 0 bases. Germline CDR1 SGHRS, CDR2 YFSETQ. The chain's CDR3 is CASSLGTGLNTEAFF. The sequenced part of the CDR3 DNA is TGCGCCAGCAGCTTAGGGACAGGTTTGAACACTGAA.

As for this clone: The sequence runs out 3 residues before the end of the CDR3; the remainder is reconstructed from the germline J gene. This chain connects TRBV19 to TRBJ1-5; D may be TRBD1 (6 bases). Germline CDR1 and CDR2: LNHDA and SQIVND (reference sequence). Trimming took off 5 bases at V and 6 bases at J, with 14 bases between the two ends. The CDR3 consists of 14 residues. The CDR3 DNA, read in part, is TGTGCCAGTAGTGGGGCTGGGGGCAGTCAGCCC. This encodes CASSGAGGSQP. The full CDR3 protein is CASSGAGGSQPQHF. Combining the CDR3 with reference TRBV19 and TRBJ1-5 gives the whole variable domain DGGITQSPKYLFRKEGQNVTLSCEQNLNHDAMYWYRQDPGQGLRLIYYSQIVNDFQKGDIAEGYSVSREKKESFPLTVTSAQKNPTAFYLCASSGAGGSQPQHFGDGTRLSIL.